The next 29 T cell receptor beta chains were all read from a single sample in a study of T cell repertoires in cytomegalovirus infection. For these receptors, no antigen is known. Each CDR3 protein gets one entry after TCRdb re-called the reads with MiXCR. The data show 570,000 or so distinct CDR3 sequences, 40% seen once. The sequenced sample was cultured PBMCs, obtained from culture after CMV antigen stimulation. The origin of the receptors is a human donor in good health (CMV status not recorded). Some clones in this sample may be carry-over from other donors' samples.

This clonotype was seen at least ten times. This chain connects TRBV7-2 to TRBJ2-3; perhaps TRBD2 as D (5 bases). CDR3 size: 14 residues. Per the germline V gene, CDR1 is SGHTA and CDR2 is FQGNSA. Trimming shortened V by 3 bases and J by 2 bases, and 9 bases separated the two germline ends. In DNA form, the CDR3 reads TGTGCCAGCAGCTTTCGGGATCCCACAGATACGCAGTATTTT. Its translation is CASSFRDPTDTQYF. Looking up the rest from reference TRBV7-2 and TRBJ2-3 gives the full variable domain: GAGVSQSPSNKVTEKGKDVELRCDPISGHTALYWYRQSLGQGLEFLIYFQGNSAPDKSGLPSDRFSAERTGGSVSTLTIQRTQQEDSAVYLCASSFRDPTDTQYFGPGTRLTVL.

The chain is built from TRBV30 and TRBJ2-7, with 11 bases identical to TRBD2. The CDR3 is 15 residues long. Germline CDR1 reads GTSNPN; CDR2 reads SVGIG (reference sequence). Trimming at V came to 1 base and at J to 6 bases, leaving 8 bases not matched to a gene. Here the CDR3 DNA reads TGTGCCTGGAGTGGGAGGACTAGCGGGTCGGGCGAGCAGTACTTC. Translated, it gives CAWSGRTSGSGEQYF.

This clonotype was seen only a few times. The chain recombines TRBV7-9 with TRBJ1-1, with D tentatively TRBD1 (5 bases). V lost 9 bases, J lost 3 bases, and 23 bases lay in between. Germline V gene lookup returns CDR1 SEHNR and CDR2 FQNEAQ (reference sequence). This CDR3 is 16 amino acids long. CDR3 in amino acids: CASSPRQTFRDTEAFF. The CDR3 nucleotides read TGTGCCAGTTCCCCCCGTCAGACCTTCAGGGACACTGAAGCTTTCTTT.

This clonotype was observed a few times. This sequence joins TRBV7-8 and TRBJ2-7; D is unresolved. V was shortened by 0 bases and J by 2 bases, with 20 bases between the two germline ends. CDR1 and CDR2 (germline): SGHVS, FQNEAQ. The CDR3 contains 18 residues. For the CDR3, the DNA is TGTGCCAGCAGCTTAGCGTACCGGGTTTCAGTCGCGACCTACGAGCAGTACTTC. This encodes CASSLAYRVSVATYEQYF.

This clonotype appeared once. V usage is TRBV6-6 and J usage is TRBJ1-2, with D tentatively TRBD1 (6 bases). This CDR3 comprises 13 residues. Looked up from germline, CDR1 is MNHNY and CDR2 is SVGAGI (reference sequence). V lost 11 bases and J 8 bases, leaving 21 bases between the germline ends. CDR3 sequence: CAAAETGTGGYTF. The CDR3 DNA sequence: TGTGCCGCGGCCGAGACAGGAACAGGAGGCTACACCTTC.

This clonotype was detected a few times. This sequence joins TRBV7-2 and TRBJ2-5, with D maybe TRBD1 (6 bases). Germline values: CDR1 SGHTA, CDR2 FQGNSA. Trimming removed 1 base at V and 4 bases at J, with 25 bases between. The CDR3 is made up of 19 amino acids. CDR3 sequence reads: CASSLVRRQGTGRVETQYF. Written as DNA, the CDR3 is TGTGCCAGCAGCTTAGTTCGGCGGCAGGGGACGGGGCGGGTAGAGACCCAGTACTTC.

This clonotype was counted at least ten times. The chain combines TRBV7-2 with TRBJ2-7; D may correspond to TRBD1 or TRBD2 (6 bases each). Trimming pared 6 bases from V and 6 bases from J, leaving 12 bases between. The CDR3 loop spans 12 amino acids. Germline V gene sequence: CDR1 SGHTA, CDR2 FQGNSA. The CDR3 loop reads CASSSQGGEQYF. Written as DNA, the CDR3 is TGTGCCAGCAGTTCACAGGGAGGCGAGCAGTACTTC.

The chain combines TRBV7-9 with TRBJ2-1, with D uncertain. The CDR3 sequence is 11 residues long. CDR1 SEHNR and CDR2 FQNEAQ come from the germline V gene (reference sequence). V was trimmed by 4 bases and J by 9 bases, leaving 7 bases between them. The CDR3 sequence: CASSSASEQFF. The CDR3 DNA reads TGTGCCAGCAGCTCGGCGAGTGAGCAGTTCTTC.

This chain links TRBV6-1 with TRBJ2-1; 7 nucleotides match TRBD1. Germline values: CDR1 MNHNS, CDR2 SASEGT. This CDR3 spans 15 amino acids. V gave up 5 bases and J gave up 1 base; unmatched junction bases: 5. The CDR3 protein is CASSSNRGSYNEQFF. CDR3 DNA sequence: TGTGCCAGCAGTTCAAACAGGGGTTCCTACAATGAGCAGTTCTTC.

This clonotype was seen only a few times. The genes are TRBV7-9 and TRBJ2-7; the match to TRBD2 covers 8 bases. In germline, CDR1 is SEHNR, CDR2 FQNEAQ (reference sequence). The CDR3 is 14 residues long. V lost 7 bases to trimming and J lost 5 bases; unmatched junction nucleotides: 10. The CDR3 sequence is CASTYRGLGDEQYF. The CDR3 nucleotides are TGTGCCAGCACCTATCGGGGACTAGGCGACGAGCAGTACTTC.

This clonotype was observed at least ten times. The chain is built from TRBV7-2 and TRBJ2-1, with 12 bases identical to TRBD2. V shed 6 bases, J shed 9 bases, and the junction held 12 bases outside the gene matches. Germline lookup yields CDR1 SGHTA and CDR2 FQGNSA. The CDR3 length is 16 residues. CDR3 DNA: TGTGCCAGCAGTCCCCCAGGGGCTAGCGGGAGGGGTGAGCAGTTCTTC. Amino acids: CASSPPGASGRGEQFF.

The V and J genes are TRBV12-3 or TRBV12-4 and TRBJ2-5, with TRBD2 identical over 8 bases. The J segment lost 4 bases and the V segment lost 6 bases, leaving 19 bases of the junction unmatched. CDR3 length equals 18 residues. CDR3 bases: TGTGCCAGCAGGCCCGGGACTAGAATTTTTGAGGGGGGAGAGACCCAGTACTTC. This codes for CASRPGTRIFEGGETQYF.

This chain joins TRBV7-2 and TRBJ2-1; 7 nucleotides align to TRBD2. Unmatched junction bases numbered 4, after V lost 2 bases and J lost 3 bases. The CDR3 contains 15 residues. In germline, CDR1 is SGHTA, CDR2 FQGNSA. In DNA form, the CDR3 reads TGTGCCAGCAGCTTAAGGGCGGGGGTCTACAATGAGCAGTTCTTC. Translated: CASSLRAGVYNEQFF.

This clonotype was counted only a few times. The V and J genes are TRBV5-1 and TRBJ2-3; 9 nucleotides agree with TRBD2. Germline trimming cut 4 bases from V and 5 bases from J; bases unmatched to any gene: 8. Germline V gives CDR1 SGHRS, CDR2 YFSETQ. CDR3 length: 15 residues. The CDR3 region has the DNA TGCGCCAGCAGCCCTAGCGGGAATGGGGTAGATACGCAGTATTTT. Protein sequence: CASSPSGNGVDTQYF.

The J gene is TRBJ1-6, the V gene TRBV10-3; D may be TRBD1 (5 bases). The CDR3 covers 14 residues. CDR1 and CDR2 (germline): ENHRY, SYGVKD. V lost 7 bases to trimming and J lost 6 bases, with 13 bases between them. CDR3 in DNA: TGTGCCATCAACCCCGGGGGATTTAATTCACCCCTCCACTTT. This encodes CAINPGGFNSPLHF.

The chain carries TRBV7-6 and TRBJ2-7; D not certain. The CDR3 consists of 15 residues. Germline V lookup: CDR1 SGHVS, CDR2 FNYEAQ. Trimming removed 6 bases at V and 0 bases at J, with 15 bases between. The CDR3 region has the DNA TGTGCCAGCAGTCGCACGGGCAGGCACTCCTACGAGCAGTACTTC. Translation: CASSRTGRHSYEQYF.

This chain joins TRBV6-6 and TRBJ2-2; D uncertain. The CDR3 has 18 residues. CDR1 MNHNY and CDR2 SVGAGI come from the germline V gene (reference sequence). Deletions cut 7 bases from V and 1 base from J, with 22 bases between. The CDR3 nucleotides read TGTGCCAGCACTTTCCAGGTTTTTACCTTGCTGAACACCGGGGAGCTGTTTTTT. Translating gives CASTFQVFTLLNTGELFF.

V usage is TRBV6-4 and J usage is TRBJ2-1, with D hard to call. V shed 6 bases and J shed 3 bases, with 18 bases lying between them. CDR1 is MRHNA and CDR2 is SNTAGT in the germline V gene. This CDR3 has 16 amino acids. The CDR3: CASSRILTDRYNEQFF. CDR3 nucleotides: TGTGCCAGCAGCCGGATTCTGACGGATCGCTACAATGAGCAGTTCTTC.

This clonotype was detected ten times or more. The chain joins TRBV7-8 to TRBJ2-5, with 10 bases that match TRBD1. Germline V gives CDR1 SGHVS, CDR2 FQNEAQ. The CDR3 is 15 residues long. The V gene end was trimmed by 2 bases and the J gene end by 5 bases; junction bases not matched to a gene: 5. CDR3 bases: TGTGCCAGCAGCTTAAGGGACAGGGGCAGGGAGACCCAGTACTTC. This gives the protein CASSLRDRGRETQYF.

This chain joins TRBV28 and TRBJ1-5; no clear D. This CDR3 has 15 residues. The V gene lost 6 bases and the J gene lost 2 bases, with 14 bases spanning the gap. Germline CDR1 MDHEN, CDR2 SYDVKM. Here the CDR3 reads CASSQPRAGNQPQHF. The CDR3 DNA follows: TGTGCCAGCAGCCAACCGAGGGCGGGCAATCAGCCCCAGCATTTT. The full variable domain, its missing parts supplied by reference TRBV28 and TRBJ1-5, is DVKVTQSSRYLVKRTGEKVFLECVQDMDHENMFWYRQDPGLGLRLIYFSYDVKMKEKGDIPEGYSVSREKKERFSLILESASTNQTSMYLCASSQPRAGNQPQHFGDGTRLSIL.

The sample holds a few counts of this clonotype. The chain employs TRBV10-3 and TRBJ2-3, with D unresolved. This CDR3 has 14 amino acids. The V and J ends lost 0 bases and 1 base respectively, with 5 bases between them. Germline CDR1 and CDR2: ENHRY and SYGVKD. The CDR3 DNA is TGTGCCATCAGTGAGTCTCCTGGCACAGATACGCAGTATTTT. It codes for CAISESPGTDTQYF.

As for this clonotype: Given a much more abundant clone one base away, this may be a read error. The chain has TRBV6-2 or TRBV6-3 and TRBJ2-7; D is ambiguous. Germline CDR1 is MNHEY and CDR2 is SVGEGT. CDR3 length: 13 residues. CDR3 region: CAGSLSPTYEQYF. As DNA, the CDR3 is TGTGCCGGCAGTCTATCCCCTACCTACGAGCAGTACTTC.

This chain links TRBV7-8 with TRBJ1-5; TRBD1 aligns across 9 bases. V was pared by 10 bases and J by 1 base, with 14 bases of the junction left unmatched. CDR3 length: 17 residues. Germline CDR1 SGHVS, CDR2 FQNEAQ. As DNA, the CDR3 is TGTGCCACTACACTAGGGGGGACAGGGCTGAGCAATCAGCCCCAGCATTTT. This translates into CATTLGGTGLSNQPQHF.

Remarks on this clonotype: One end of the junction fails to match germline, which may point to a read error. CDR3 DNA: TGTGCCAGCAGCTCAACGGGAGAGACCCAGCACTTC. Translation: CASSSTGETQHF. This sequence joins TRBV7-2 and TRBJ2-5; a possible D gene is TRBD2 (6 bases). Germline V lookup: CDR1 SGHTA, CDR2 FQGNSA. This CDR3 is built from 12 residues.

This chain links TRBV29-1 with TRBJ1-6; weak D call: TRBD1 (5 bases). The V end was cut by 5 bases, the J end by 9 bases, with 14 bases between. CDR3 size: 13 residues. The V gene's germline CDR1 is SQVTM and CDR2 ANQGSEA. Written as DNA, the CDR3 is TGCAGCGTTAAAGGGGCAGATGGTTCACCCCTCCACTTT. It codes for CSVKGADGSPLHF.

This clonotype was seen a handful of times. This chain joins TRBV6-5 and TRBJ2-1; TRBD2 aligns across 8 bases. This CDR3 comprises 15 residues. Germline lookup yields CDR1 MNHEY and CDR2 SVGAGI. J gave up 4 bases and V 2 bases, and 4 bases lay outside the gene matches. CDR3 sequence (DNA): TGTGCCAGCAGTTACGCGGGAGGACCTTACAATGAGCAGTTCTTC. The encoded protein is CASSYAGGPYNEQFF.

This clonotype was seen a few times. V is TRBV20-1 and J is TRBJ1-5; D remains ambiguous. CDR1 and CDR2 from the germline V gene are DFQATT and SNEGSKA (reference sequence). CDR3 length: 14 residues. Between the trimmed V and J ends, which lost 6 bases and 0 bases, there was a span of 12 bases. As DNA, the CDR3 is TGCAGTGCCCACACCCGTTATAGCAATCAGCCCCAGCATTTT. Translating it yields CSAHTRYSNQPQHF.

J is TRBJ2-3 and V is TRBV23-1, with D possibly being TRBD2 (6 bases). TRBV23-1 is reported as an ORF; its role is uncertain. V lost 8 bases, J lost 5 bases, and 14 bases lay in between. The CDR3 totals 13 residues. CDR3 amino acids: CASGCRGKDTQYF. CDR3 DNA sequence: TGCGCCAGCGGTTGTCGGGGGAAAGATACGCAGTATTTT.

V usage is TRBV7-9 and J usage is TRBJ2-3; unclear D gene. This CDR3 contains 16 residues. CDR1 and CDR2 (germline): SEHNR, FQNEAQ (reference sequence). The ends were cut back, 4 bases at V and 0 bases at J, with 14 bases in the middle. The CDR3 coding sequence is TGTGCCAGCAGCTCCGGGTTGCGCTCTAGCACAGATACGCAGTATTTT. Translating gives CASSSGLRSSTDTQYF. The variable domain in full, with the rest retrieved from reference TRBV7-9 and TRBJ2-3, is DTGVSQNPRHKITKRGQNVTFRCDPISEHNRLYWYRQTLGQGPEFLTYFQNEAQLEKSRLLSDRFSAERPKGSFSTLEIQRTEQGDSAMYLCASSSGLRSSTDTQYFGPGTRLTVL.